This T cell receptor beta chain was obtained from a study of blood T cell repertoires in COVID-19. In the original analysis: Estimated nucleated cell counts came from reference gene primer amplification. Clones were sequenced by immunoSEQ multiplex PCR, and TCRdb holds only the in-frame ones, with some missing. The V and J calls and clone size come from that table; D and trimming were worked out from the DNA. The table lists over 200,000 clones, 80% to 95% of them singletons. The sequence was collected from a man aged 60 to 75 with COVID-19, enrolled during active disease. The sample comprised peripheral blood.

This CDR3 is CASSPDSFSSYEQYF. CDR3 nucleotides: TGTGCCAGCAGTCCCGACAGTTTCAGCTCCTACGAGCAGTACTTC. The chain recombines TRBV28 with TRBJ2-7, with D possibly matching TRBD1 (5 bases). With 5 bases removed from V and 0 bases from J, the gap between germline ends came to 14 bases. Per the germline V gene, CDR1 is MDHEN and CDR2 is SYDVKM. The CDR3 has 15 amino acids.